The 13 T cell receptor beta chains listed next were all sequenced from one sample in a study of cytomegalovirus exposure and HLA in healthy donors. Using immunoSEQ multiplex PCR, the repertoire was profiled, and TCRdb retains in-frame clones only, with some absent. The sample lists tens of thousands of clones, 75% to 95% seen once, with around 2.2% in the top ten. What was sequenced was PBMCs. These receptors were obtained from a woman in her twenties or thirties in good health and CMV-seronegative.

This clone appeared once. The chain combines TRBV7-9 with TRBJ2-1, with D maybe TRBD2 (6 bases). Deletions cut 7 bases from V and 7 bases from J, with 26 bases between. The CDR3 totals 17 residues. Germline V CDR1 and CDR2: SEHNR, FQNEAQ (reference sequence). CDR3 DNA: TGTGCCAGCACCCGGGGTACGGAACGGGAGATTTTGAATGAGCAGTTCTTC. This sequence encodes CASTRGTEREILNEQFF.

The CDR3 DNA reads TGTGCCAGCAGCGTAGAAGGCGGGACCCCCTCCTACGAGCAGTACTTC. Amino acid sequence: CASSVEGGTPSYEQYF. The genes are TRBV9 and TRBJ2-7, with TRBD2 as a possible D gene (6 bases). CDR1 SGDLS and CDR2 YYNGEE come from the germline V gene. The CDR3 runs 16 residues. Trimming took 0 bases from V and 0 from J, leaving 13 bases between them. The whole variable domain, remainder taken from reference TRBV9 and TRBJ2-7, is DSGVTQTPKHLITATGQRVTLRCSPRSGDLSVYWYQQSLDQGLQFLIQYYNGEERAKGNILERFSAQQFPDLHSELNLSSLELGDSALYFCASSVEGGTPSYEQYFGPGTRLTVT.

The rearrangement joins TRBV7-9 to TRBJ2-7; TRBD1 aligns across 7 bases. J gave up 5 bases and V 5 bases, and 18 bases lay outside the gene matches. The CDR3 covers 17 residues. Germline V lookup: CDR1 SEHNR, CDR2 FQNEAQ (reference sequence). CDR3 residues: CASSGSLGGLVGHEQYF. CDR3 sequence (DNA): TGTGCCAGCAGCGGGTCATTAGGGGGCCTAGTCGGCCACGAGCAGTACTTC. The full variable domain, with the rest looked up from reference TRBV7-9 and TRBJ2-7, is DTGVSQNPRHKITKRGQNVTFRCDPISEHNRLYWYRQTLGQGPEFLTYFQNEAQLEKSRLLSDRFSAERPKGSFSTLEIQRTEQGDSAMYLCASSGSLGGLVGHEQYFGPGTRLTVT.

The chain has TRBV7-2 and TRBJ1-3; the D gene is possibly TRBD1 (5 bases). Trimming shortened V by 5 bases and J by 3 bases, and 11 bases separated the two germline ends. The CDR3 is made up of 14 amino acids. Germline CDR1 and CDR2: SGHTA and FQGNSA. As DNA, the CDR3 is TGTGCCAGCAGCCTCGACAGACTTGGAAACACCATATATTTT. Translating gives CASSLDRLGNTIYF.

This chain joins TRBV5-5 and TRBJ2-1; 8 bases are a match to TRBD2. Germline-derived CDR1 and CDR2 are SGHKS and YYEKEE (reference sequence). With 1 base clipped from V and 0 bases from J, the junction kept 3 bases outside the gene matches. The CDR3 totals 16 residues. CDR3 nucleotide sequence: TGTGCCAGCAGCTTGCCCAGCGGGAGCTCCTACAATGAGCAGTTCTTC. It encodes CASSLPSGSSYNEQFF.

This chain joins TRBV13 and TRBJ2-5; 13 bases fit TRBD2. V was clipped by 5 bases and J by 7 bases; unmatched bases: 13. The germline V gene encodes CDR1 PRHDT and CDR2 FYEKMQ (reference sequence). The CDR3 runs 17 residues. The CDR3 bases are TGTGCCAGCAGCGTCCTGGGACTAGCGGGATCGTCGGGGACCCAGTACTTC. Translating gives CASSVLGLAGSSGTQYF. Full variable domain (missing parts from reference TRBV13 and TRBJ2-5): AAGVIQSPRHLIKEKRETATLKCYPIPRHDTVYWYQQGPGQDPQFLISFYEKMQSDKGSIPDRFSAQQFSDYHSELNMSSLELGDSALYFCASSVLGLAGSSGTQYFGPGTRLLVL.

The chain combines TRBV19 with TRBJ1-1, with D unresolved. CDR3 length: 14 amino acids. Trimming cost V 6 bases and J 1 base, with 12 bases left between them. In germline, CDR1 is LNHDA, CDR2 SQIVND (reference sequence). The CDR3 loop reads CASRNSLGNTEAFF. CDR3 coding DNA: TGTGCCAGTAGGAATTCCCTAGGGAACACTGAAGCTTTCTTT.

V usage is TRBV19 and J usage is TRBJ1-2; no definite D call. CDR1 LNHDA and CDR2 SQIVND come from the germline V gene (reference sequence). The CDR3 is made up of 12 amino acids. Trimming cost V 6 bases and J 2 bases, with 7 bases left between them. The CDR3 DNA reads as TGTGCCAGTAGCGATCAGAACTATGGCTACACCTTC. Residues: CASSDQNYGYTF.

CDR3 protein: CASSEVPGGRETQYF. The DNA of the CDR3 is TGTGCCAGCAGTGAAGTACCAGGGGGGAGGGAGACCCAGTACTTC. The V gene is TRBV2, the J gene TRBJ2-5; weak D call: TRBD1 (7 bases). This CDR3 spans 15 amino acids. In germline, CDR1 is SNHLY, CDR2 FYNNEI. V lost 1 base and J 5 bases, leaving 14 bases between the germline ends.

The J gene is TRBJ1-5, the V gene TRBV30; 8 nucleotides agree with TRBD1. Trimming took 3 bases from V and 2 from J; bases not matched to a gene: 3. The length of the CDR3 is 14 residues. Germline CDR1 is GTSNPN and CDR2 is SVGIG (reference sequence). CDR3 sequence: CAWSRGQGNQPQHF. The CDR3 region has the DNA TGTGCCTGGAGCCGGGGACAGGGCAATCAGCCCCAGCATTTT.

The sample holds a few counts of this clone. The rearrangement uses TRBV7-3 and TRBJ2-7; D might be TRBD1 (6 bases). V lost 5 bases, J lost 6 bases, and 11 bases lay in between. CDR3 length equals 12 residues. Germline V lookup: CDR1 SGHTA, CDR2 FQGTGA. This chain's CDR3 is CASSTQGSEQYF. The CDR3 DNA reads as TGTGCCAGCAGCACACAGGGTTCCGAGCAGTACTTC.

The V gene is TRBV7-9, the J gene TRBJ1-3; tentatively, D is TRBD1 (6 bases). The ends were cut back, 5 bases at V and 0 bases at J, with 11 bases in the middle. Germline CDR1 and CDR2: SEHNR and FQNEAQ (reference sequence). The CDR3 spans 15 residues. The CDR3 sequence: CASSTQGNSGNTIYF. CDR3 nucleotide sequence: TGTGCCAGCAGCACACAGGGTAACTCTGGAAACACCATATATTTT.

The chain recombines TRBV5-4 with TRBJ2-2; 8 bases are a match to TRBD2. The CDR3 consists of 16 residues. The germline CDR1 and CDR2 sequences are SGHNT and YYREEE (reference sequence). V lost 0 bases, J lost 2 bases, and 3 bases stayed unmatched. The chain's CDR3 is CASSLESGGNTGELFF. CDR3 sequence (DNA): TGTGCCAGCAGCTTGGAGAGCGGGGGCAACACCGGGGAGCTGTTTTTT. Filled out from reference TRBV5-4 and TRBJ2-2, the complete variable domain reads ETGVTQSPTHLIKTRGQQVTLRCSSQSGHNTVSWYQQALGQGPQFIFQYYREEENGRGNFPPRFSGLQFPNYSSELNVNALELDDSALYLCASSLESGGNTGELFFGEGSRLTVL.